The clone carrying this T cell receptor (beta chain) was picked up a small number of times. Its antigen is not known. The source of the sample is a study of blood T cells in healthy people across ages. The study, taken as a whole, reports: There were more naive CD4+ cells and higher diversity in long-lived donors than in aged donors. Strong correlation existed between TCR beta diversity and naive T cell percentage.

A J-beta primer mix and a sample-barcoded 5' primer were used in a second PCR of roughly 6 to 11 cycles. A template-switch adaptor containing 12 random nucleotides labeled each cDNA molecule. TCRdb re-analysed the 5' RACE reads in MiXCR, keeping a single row per CDR3 protein. The sample carries around 1,500,000 distinct CDR3 sequences, 35% to 45% recorded once. The CDR3 sequence is 18 residues long. Germline lookup yields CDR1 SQVTM and CDR2 ANQGSEA. Trimming removed 0 bases from V and 1 base from J, with 16 bases in between. Sample donors were healthy Caucasian individuals that came from Russia, aged roughly 6 to 95.

This rearrangement joins TRBV29-1 to TRBJ2-6; tentative D call: TRBD1 (6 bases). The sequence was collected from a woman under 30 in good health. Sequencing was done on a sample of blood. The CDR3 DNA is TGCAGCGTTGAAGATCTTCAGCAGGGGATATCTGGGGCCAACGTCCTGACTTTC. Residues: CSVEDLQQGISGANVLTF.